This T cell receptor beta chain was captured in a study of shared clonotypes between healthy human individuals. This CDR3 has 14 amino acids. V was clipped by 10 bases and J by 4 bases, with 18 bases between them. CDR1 and CDR2 from the germline V gene are MNHEY and SMNVEV (reference sequence). The data were produced by immunoSEQ multiplex PCR, yet TCRdb's version contains in-frame clones alone and is incomplete. The repertoire has over 750,000 clones, roughly 96% of them found once; the top ten carry approximately 0.2%. Naive CD8 cells, CD45RO-negative and positively selected for CCR7, excluded terminally differentiated effector memory CD45RA+ cells.

V usage is TRBV27 and J usage is TRBJ2-3; D gene ambiguous. The sequenced material came from naive CD8+ T cells sorted from blood. The clonotype was recovered from a man between 25 and 39 years old in good health. CDR3: CATIPESAADTQYF. Written as DNA, the CDR3 is TGTGCCACGATTCCAGAAAGCGCAGCAGATACGCAGTATTTT.